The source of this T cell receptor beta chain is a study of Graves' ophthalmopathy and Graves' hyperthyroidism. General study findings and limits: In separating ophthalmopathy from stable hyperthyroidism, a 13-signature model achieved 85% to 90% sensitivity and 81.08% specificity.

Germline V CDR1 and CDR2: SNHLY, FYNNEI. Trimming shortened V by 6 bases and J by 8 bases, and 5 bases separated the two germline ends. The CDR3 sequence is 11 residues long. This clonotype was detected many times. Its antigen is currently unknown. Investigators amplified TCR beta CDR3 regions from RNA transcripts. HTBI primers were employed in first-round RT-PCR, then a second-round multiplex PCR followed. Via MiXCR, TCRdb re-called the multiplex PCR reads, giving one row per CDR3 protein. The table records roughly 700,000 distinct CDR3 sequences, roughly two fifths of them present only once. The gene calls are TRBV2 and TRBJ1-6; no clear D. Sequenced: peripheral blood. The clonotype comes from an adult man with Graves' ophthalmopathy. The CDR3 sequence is CASRIDSPLHF. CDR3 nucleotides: TGTGCCAGCAGAATAGATTCACCCCTCCACTTT.